A selection of T cell receptor beta chains follows, all from one sample in a study of CD8 T cells in Susac syndrome. TCRdb called the immunoSEQ multiplex PCR reads again in MiXCR, with one record for every CDR3 protein. The sample includes some 180,000 distinct CDR3 sequences, about 95% seen only once; the top ten take 0.085% to 0.13%. Sequenced input: CD4+ T cells from PBMCs. These receptors were obtained from a human donor in good health. Each CDR3 is given with its conserved first and last residue. The D gene is left open where the match is weak. Size is omitted from some rows. Given values are once, few, many or a class for expanded clones.

CDR3aa,CDR3nt,j_gene,abundance,d_gene,v_gene
CASSLFSRGSPGANVLTF,TGTGCCAGCAGCTTATTTTCACGGGGGAGCCCTGGGGCCAACGTCCTGACTTTC,TRBJ2-6,.,.,TRBV7-2
CASSLGTRGNEQFF,TGTGCCAGCAGCTTGGGGACTAGGGGGAATGAGCAGTTCTTC,TRBJ2-1,.,.,TRBV5-4
CATSRDSVSGLNGYTF,TGTGCCACCAGCAGAGATTCCGTCTCGGGTCTAAATGGCTACACCTTC,TRBJ1-2,.,.,TRBV15
CASSLVRGMNTEAFF,TGCGCCAGCAGCTTGGTCCGGGGAATGAACACTGAAGCTTTCTTT,TRBJ1-1,.,.,TRBV5-1
CAWRDGEYQPQHF,TGTGCCTGGAGGGACGGAGAATATCAGCCCCAGCATTTT,TRBJ1-5,.,.,TRBV30
CASSLPATSGRMSSTDTQYF,TGTGCCAGCAGCTTACCGGCGACTAGCGGGAGGATGTCTAGCACAGATACGCAGTATTTT,TRBJ2-3,.,TRBD2,TRBV7-3
CASSRFENTGELFF,TGCGCCAGCAGCCGATTTGAGAACACCGGGGAGCTGTTTTTT,TRBJ2-2,.,.,TRBV4-3
CAWSGGLAINEQFF,TGTGCCTGGAGTGGGGGACTAGCGATCAATGAGCAGTTCTTC,TRBJ2-1,.,TRBD2,TRBV30
CASNPGQTDTETQYF,TGTGCCAGCAACCCCGGACAGACAGATACAGAGACCCAGTACTTC,TRBJ2-5,.,.,TRBV12-3/TRBV12-4
CATSDFSGSGEQYF,TGTGCCACCAGTGATTTTAGCGGGAGTGGCGAGCAGTACTTC,TRBJ2-7,.,TRBD2,TRBV24-1
CASSLATGSSYNEQFF,TGTGCCAGCAGCTTAGCTACAGGGTCTTCCTACAATGAGCAGTTCTTC,TRBJ2-1,.,.,TRBV7-9
CASSGAGVPDTQYF,TGTGCCAGCAGCGGAGCGGGAGTCCCCGATACGCAGTATTTT,TRBJ2-3,.,TRBD2,TRBV5-4
CASSLLAGGTTDTQYF,TGCGCCAGCAGCTTGCTAGCGGGAGGCACCACAGATACGCAGTATTTT,TRBJ2-3,.,TRBD2,TRBV5-1
CASSLAMGRETQYF,TGTGCCAGCAGCTTAGCGATGGGGAGGGAGACCCAGTACTTC,TRBJ2-5,.,.,TRBV7-2
CASRQGPADTQYF,TGTGCCAGCCGACAGGGACCAGCGGATACGCAGTATTTT,TRBJ2-3,.,TRBD1,TRBV12-3/TRBV12-4
CASSFTGNQPQHF,TGTGCCAGCAGTTTTACTGGAAATCAGCCCCAGCATTTT,TRBJ1-5,few,.,TRBV27
CASSLSWGQKAFF,TGTGCCAGCAGTTTATCTTGGGGACAGAAAGCTTTCTTT,TRBJ1-1,.,TRBD1,TRBV27
CASSPGTGVNANYGYTF,TGCGCCAGCAGCCCCGGGACAGGGGTGAATGCTAACTATGGCTACACCTTC,TRBJ1-2,.,TRBD1,TRBV5-1
CASSLGGGNTEAFF,TGTGCCAGCAGTTTAGGAGGGGGCAATACTGAAGCTTTCTTT,TRBJ1-1,.,TRBD1,TRBV28
CSARDRADQPQHF,TGCAGTGCTCGTGACAGGGCGGATCAGCCCCAGCATTTT,TRBJ1-5,.,TRBD1,TRBV20-1
CASSLTSVGTGELFF,TGCGCCAGCAGCTTGACTAGCGTAGGAACGGGGGAGCTGTTTTTT,TRBJ2-2,.,TRBD2,TRBV5-1
CSVVGPSGEPQHF,TGCAGCGTTGTTGGCCCAAGCGGGGAGCCCCAGCATTTT,TRBJ1-5,.,.,TRBV29-1
CASSSDRGQETQYF,TGTGCCAGCAGTTCCGACAGGGGGCAAGAGACCCAGTACTTC,TRBJ2-5,few,TRBD1,TRBV12-3/TRBV12-4
CASRSDRGGTDTQYF,TGTGCCAGCAGGTCCGACAGGGGGGGAACAGATACGCAGTATTTT,TRBJ2-3,.,TRBD1,TRBV4-2
CASGSRYEQYF,TGTGCCAGCGGGAGTCGGTACGAGCAGTACTTC,TRBJ2-7,.,.,TRBV6-6
CASSYSNGGPLTDTQYF,TGTGCCAGCAGTTACTCGAATGGTGGGCCCCTCACAGATACGCAGTATTTT,TRBJ2-3,.,.,TRBV6-2/TRBV6-3
CASTYPQGTQRNIQYF,TGTGCCAGCACCTATCCGCAGGGGACCCAAAGGAACATTCAGTACTTC,TRBJ2-4,.,.,TRBV6-2/TRBV6-3
CASSEKLAPSEQFF,TGTGCCAGCAGTGAAAAGCTAGCTCCGAGTGAGCAGTTCTTC,TRBJ2-1,.,.,TRBV25-1
CASSFTRAIHTDTQYF,TGTGCCAGCAGTTTTACTCGCGCTATCCACACAGATACGCAGTATTTT,TRBJ2-3,.,.,TRBV28
CASSIVRTNTEAFF,TGTGCCAGTAGTATAGTTCGGACGAACACTGAAGCTTTCTTT,TRBJ1-1,.,.,TRBV19
CAWKQPRREVAGELFF,TGTGCCTGGAAGCAGCCCCGGCGGGAGGTCGCCGGGGAGCTGTTTTTT,TRBJ2-2,.,TRBD2,TRBV30
CASRRTDMNTEAFF,TGTGCCAGCAGACGGACTGACATGAACACTGAAGCTTTCTTT,TRBJ1-1,.,.,TRBV28
CATRGRLTETQYF,TGTGCCACCCGCGGGAGGTTGACGGAGACCCAGTACTTC,TRBJ2-5,.,TRBD2,TRBV24-1
CASSPRTSGRGSYNEQFF,TGCGCCAGCAGCCCGAGGACTAGCGGGAGGGGATCCTACAATGAGCAGTTCTTC,TRBJ2-1,.,TRBD2,TRBV4-3
CASSLISTGYEQYF,TGTGCCAGCAGTTTAATCTCTACAGGCTACGAGCAGTACTTC,TRBJ2-7,.,.,TRBV28
CASSWAQGYTDTQYF,TGTGCCAGCAGTTGGGCCCAGGGTTACACAGATACGCAGTATTTT,TRBJ2-3,.,.,TRBV28
CASSQYQEQFF,TGTGCCAGCAGCCAATATCAAGAGCAGTTCTTC,TRBJ2-1,.,.,TRBV4-2
CSVGGTSGTDTQYF,TGCAGCGTTGGGGGGACTAGCGGCACAGATACGCAGTATTTT,TRBJ2-3,.,TRBD2,TRBV29-1
CASSQRLGAYEQYF,TGTGCCAGCAGCCAACGGCTGGGGGCCTACGAGCAGTACTTC,TRBJ2-7,.,.,TRBV3-1
CASARLGTSERTDTQYF,TGTGCCAGCGCCCGACTTGGGACTAGCGAACGCACAGATACGCAGTATTTT,TRBJ2-3,.,TRBD2,TRBV6-1
CASSLEQFYGYTF,TGTGCCAGCAGCTTAGAACAGTTCTATGGCTACACCTTC,TRBJ1-2,.,.,TRBV7-9